The 31 T cell receptor beta chains given below trace back to one sample, sequenced in a study of shared clonotypes between healthy human individuals. Sequenced by immunoSEQ multiplex PCR; TCRdb stores in-frame clones only, minus some. Counted here are about 1,800,000 clones, about 95% occurring once; the ten biggest clones make up around 1.2%. Naive CD8 cells, CD45RO-negative and positively selected for CCR7, excluded terminally differentiated effector memory CD45RA+ cells. Sequencing was performed on naive CD8+ T cells sorted from blood. The receptors were sampled from a man between 18 and 35 years old in good health.

The rearrangement uses TRBV27 and TRBJ2-7; 12 bases line up with TRBD2. The CDR3 is 14 residues long. Per germline, CDR1 MNHEY and CDR2 SMNVEV (reference sequence). Unmatched junction bases numbered 3, after V lost 3 bases and J lost 6 bases. CDR3 amino acids: CASSFGTSGFEQYF. In nucleotides, the CDR3 is TGTGCCAGCAGTTTCGGGACTAGCGGGTTCGAGCAGTACTTC.

The rearrangement links TRBV14 to TRBJ2-7, with TRBD1 matching over 9 bases. The V gene end was trimmed by 4 bases and the J gene end by 5 bases; junction bases not matched to a gene: 6. CDR1 is SGHDN and CDR2 is FVKESK in the germline V gene. The CDR3 sequence is 14 residues long. Here the CDR3 DNA reads TGTGCCAGCAGCCTCCTAACAGGGGGCAACGAGCAGTACTTC. It is translated as CASSLLTGGNEQYF.

The rearrangement joins TRBV29-1 to TRBJ2-5; D is perhaps TRBD2 (6 bases). This CDR3 is 13 amino acids long. Germline V gives CDR1 SQVTM, CDR2 ANQGSEA. Trimming took off 3 bases at V and 5 bases at J, with 13 bases between the two ends. This CDR3 is CSVDDIGGETQYF. For the CDR3, the DNA is TGCAGCGTTGACGACATAGGAGGGGAGACCCAGTACTTC.

The rearrangement links TRBV19 to TRBJ2-7; no reliable D call. Germline-derived CDR1 and CDR2 are LNHDA and SQIVND (reference sequence). The CDR3 totals 13 residues. Trimming removed 4 bases at V and 6 bases at J, with 13 bases between. CDR3 sequence (DNA): TGTGCCAGTAGTAATCCCCCCATGGTCGAGCAGTACTTC. As protein: CASSNPPMVEQYF.

V usage is TRBV11-2 and J usage is TRBJ2-5; 16 nucleotides align to TRBD2. CDR1 and CDR2 from the germline V gene are SGHAT and FQNNGV. This CDR3 spans 17 amino acids. V was pared by 4 bases and J by 5 bases, with 7 bases of the junction left unmatched. The DNA of the CDR3 is TGTGCCAGCAGCTACGGGACTAGCGGGAGGGCACAGGAGACCCAGTACTTC. Translated, it gives CASSYGTSGRAQETQYF.

The V and J genes are TRBV27 and TRBJ2-7, with a possible D match to TRBD2 (6 bases). Germline V gene lookup returns CDR1 MNHEY and CDR2 SMNVEV (reference sequence). CDR3 length: 14 amino acids. Trimming removed 1 base from V and 2 bases from J, with 9 bases in between. This CDR3 is CASSLLGEAYEQYF. Written as DNA, the CDR3 is TGTGCCAGCAGTTTATTGGGGGAGGCCTACGAGCAGTACTTC.

To note about this clone: This sample includes further DNA sequences coding for the same CDR3. The chain links TRBV13 to TRBJ1-1; 8 nucleotides align to TRBD1. This CDR3 is built from 15 residues. CDR1 is PRHDT and CDR2 is FYEKMQ in the germline V gene (reference sequence). Losses at the gene ends were 5 bases for V and 1 base for J; bases not matched to a gene: 6. The CDR3 bases are TGTGCCAGCAGCCTAAGGACAGGGAGGAACACTGAAGCTTTCTTT. Amino acids: CASSLRTGRNTEAFF.

The rearrangement uses TRBV7-9 and TRBJ2-2, with 12 bases fitting TRBD1. Germline CDR1 SEHNR, CDR2 FQNEAQ (reference sequence). Trimming took 5 bases from V and 7 from J; bases not matched to a gene: 5. CDR3 length: 15 residues. The CDR3 bases are TGTGCCAGCAGCCTTCGGGACAGGGGGCTCGGGGAGCTGTTTTTT. It encodes CASSLRDRGLGELFF.

The genes are TRBV30 and TRBJ1-1; D not certain. The V gene's germline CDR1 is GTSNPN and CDR2 SVGIG (reference sequence). The CDR3 runs to 13 residues. The V and J ends lost 4 bases and 5 bases respectively, with 14 bases between them. The CDR3 protein is CAWTVGSFTEAFF. In DNA, the CDR3 is TGTGCCTGGACTGTAGGAAGTTTTACTGAAGCTTTCTTT. Using reference TRBV30 and TRBJ1-1 for the parts outside the CDR3, the full variable domain is SQTIHQWPATLVQPVGSPLSLECTVEGTSNPNLYWYRQAAGRGLQLLFYSVGIGQISSEVPQNLSASRPQDRQFILSSKKLLLSDSGFYLCAWTVGSFTEAFFGQGTRLTVV.

CDR3 sequence: CASSHELFGANVLTF. The DNA for the CDR3 is TGTGCCAGCAGCCACGAGTTGTTTGGGGCCAACGTCCTGACTTTC. This chain joins TRBV5-4 and TRBJ2-6; D is undetermined. Germline loops: CDR1 SGHNT, CDR2 YYREEE (reference sequence). The CDR3 has 15 residues. V was cut by 4 bases and J by 3 bases, with 11 bases left in between.

This chain links TRBV11-2 with TRBJ2-7; D unresolved. The CDR3 sequence is 14 residues long. V was clipped by 1 base and J by 3 bases, with 10 bases between them. Germline CDR1 SGHAT, CDR2 FQNNGV. CDR3 coding DNA: TGTGCCAGCAGCTTAGGGCCCTTTAACTACGAGCAGTACTTC. Its protein is CASSLGPFNYEQYF. Combining the CDR3 with reference TRBV11-2 and TRBJ2-7 gives the whole variable domain EAGVAQSPRYKIIEKRQSVAFWCNPISGHATLYWYQQILGQGPKLLIQFQNNGVVDDSQLPKDRFSAERLKGVDSTLKIQPAKLEDSAVYLCASSLGPFNYEQYFGPGTRLTVT.

V gene TRBV28 combines with J gene TRBJ1-2, with D hard to call. There are 11 residues in the CDR3. Trimming removed 6 bases at V and 5 bases at J, with 7 bases between. From germline, CDR1 is MDHEN and CDR2 SYDVKM. CDR3: CASRGGYGYTF. CDR3 nucleotides: TGTGCCAGCAGGGGTGGGTATGGCTACACCTTC.

The chain recombines TRBV5-6 with TRBJ2-2, with 7 bases fitting TRBD1. This CDR3 contains 15 residues. Per the germline V gene, CDR1 is SGHDT and CDR2 is YYEEEE. J was trimmed by 7 bases and V by 0 bases; bases with no gene match: 6. The chain's CDR3 is CASSLVGTVDGELFF. In nucleotides, the CDR3 is TGTGCCAGCAGCTTGGTGGGGACAGTGGACGGGGAGCTGTTTTTT.

This clone is a singleton in its sample. V and J are TRBV4-1 and TRBJ2-2; D is ambiguous. The CDR3 extends over 13 amino acids. Germline V gene data show CDR1 as MGHRA and CDR2 as YSYEKL. With 4 bases removed from V and 5 bases from J, the gap between germline ends came to 8 bases. The CDR3 spells CASSRSLTGELFF. The CDR3 coding sequence is TGCGCCAGCAGCCGGTCCCTTACCGGGGAGCTGTTTTTT.

V gene TRBV19 combines with J gene TRBJ2-1; possibly TRBD2 for D (6 bases). From germline, CDR1 is LNHDA and CDR2 SQIVND (reference sequence). This CDR3 spans 12 amino acids. Trimming removed 4 bases at V and 9 bases at J, with 10 bases between. CDR3: CASSTSAAEQFF. In DNA, the CDR3 is TGTGCCAGTAGTACTAGCGCGGCTGAGCAGTTCTTC.

As to this clone: The junction and the germline gene differ at one end; a read error may be behind it. The chain joins TRBV20-1 to TRBJ1-2, with no clear D. The CDR3 has 8 amino acids. Germline V gene data show CDR1 as DFQATT and CDR2 as SNEGSKA (reference sequence). The CDR3 region is CSAREPNF. CDR3 sequence (DNA): TGCAGTGCTAGAGAACCAAACTTC.

The V call is TRBV6-5, the J call TRBJ2-3; D may be TRBD1 or TRBD2 (5 bases each). Between the trimmed V and J ends, which lost 1 base and 0 bases, there was a span of 5 bases. The CDR3 has 14 amino acids. Germline values: CDR1 MNHEY, CDR2 SVGAGI. CDR3 sequence: CASSYWDSTDTQYF. The DNA for the CDR3 is TGTGCCAGCAGTTACTGGGACAGCACAGATACGCAGTATTTT.

This clone was counted a single time. The gene calls are TRBV25-1 and TRBJ2-5, with TRBD1 matching over 7 bases. Per germline, CDR1 MGHDK and CDR2 SYGVNS. Trimming at V came to 2 bases and at J to 2 bases, leaving 5 bases not matched to a gene. This CDR3 region has 15 residues. CDR3 bases: TGTGCCAGCAGTGAAGGTTGGACAGGTCAAGAGACCCAGTACTTC. This translates into CASSEGWTGQETQYF.

The chain employs TRBV2 and TRBJ2-1; D perhaps matches TRBD1 (6 bases). The V gene's germline CDR1 is SNHLY and CDR2 FYNNEI. This CDR3 is 19 amino acids long. Trimming cost V 4 bases and J 6 bases, with 28 bases left between them. The CDR3 loop reads CASSASGTTLTTSLNEQFF. For the CDR3, the DNA is TGTGCCAGCAGTGCCTCCGGGACAACCCTAACCACTTCCCTCAATGAGCAGTTCTTC.

The chain uses TRBV19 and TRBJ1-1; no reliable D call. The CDR3 covers 13 residues. CDR1 is LNHDA, CDR2 SQIVND, per germline (reference sequence). V lost 3 bases and J 0 bases, leaving 5 bases between the germline ends. In DNA form, the CDR3 reads TGTGCCAGTAGTATGACGTTGAACACTGAAGCTTTCTTT. Protein: CASSMTLNTEAFF.

The chain is built from TRBV27 and TRBJ2-7; the match to TRBD2 covers 12 bases. CDR1 is MNHEY and CDR2 is SMNVEV in the germline V gene (reference sequence). The V gene end was trimmed by 5 bases and the J gene end by 3 bases; junction bases not matched to a gene: 8. CDR3 length equals 16 residues. The CDR3 here is CASSPPGLAGSYEQYF. For the CDR3, the DNA is TGTGCCAGCAGTCCCCCCGGACTAGCGGGGAGCTACGAGCAGTACTTC.

This chain links TRBV5-6 with TRBJ2-1; D ambiguous. Germline V lookup: CDR1 SGHDT, CDR2 YYEEEE. Trimming took off 5 bases at V and 0 bases at J, with 9 bases between the two ends. This CDR3 spans 14 amino acids. This CDR3 reads CASRPQSSYNEQFF. The CDR3 nucleotides read TGTGCCAGCAGGCCCCAGAGCTCCTACAATGAGCAGTTCTTC.

The rearrangement uses TRBV7-9 and TRBJ2-1; 11 bases map to TRBD1. V lost 4 bases to trimming and J lost 8 bases; unmatched junction nucleotides: 4. Germline-derived CDR1 and CDR2 are SEHNR and FQNEAQ (reference sequence). The CDR3 extends over 14 amino acids. The CDR3 is CASSWGQGGDEQFF. DNA for the CDR3: TGTGCCAGCAGCTGGGGACAGGGGGGCGATGAGCAGTTCTTC.

The chain couples TRBV27 to TRBJ2-1; perhaps TRBD2 as D (5 bases). This CDR3 contains 16 residues. Per germline, CDR1 MNHEY and CDR2 SMNVEV (reference sequence). V lost 4 bases and J lost 0, with 13 bases in between. Written as DNA, the CDR3 is TGTGCCAGCAGTTCTATAACTAGAAGCTCCTACAATGAGCAGTTCTTC. Its protein product is CASSSITRSSYNEQFF.

This clone has a handful of counts. This sample includes further DNA sequences coding for the same CDR3. The V call is TRBV10-1, the J call TRBJ2-7, with no clear D. In germline, CDR1 is WNHNN, CDR2 SYGVQD (reference sequence). CDR3 length: 12 amino acids. Trimming took 6 bases from V and 2 from J, leaving 8 bases between them. As DNA, the CDR3 is TGCGCCAGCAGCGACCGGCCCTACGAGCAGTACTTC. Translating it yields CASSDRPYEQYF.

The rearrangement uses TRBV7-9 and TRBJ1-5, with 11 bases lining up with TRBD1. Trimming cost V 3 bases and J 1 base; bases outside gene matches: 2. The CDR3 is 16 residues long. From germline, CDR1 is SEHNR and CDR2 FQNEAQ (reference sequence). The CDR3 DNA reads as TGTGCCAGCAGCTTGGGACAGGGGGAAAGCAATCAGCCCCAGCATTTT. It yields the protein CASSLGQGESNQPQHF.

The chain employs TRBV13 and TRBJ2-5, with 7 nucleotides matching TRBD1. The CDR3 is 15 residues long. Germline V gene lookup returns CDR1 PRHDT and CDR2 FYEKMQ (reference sequence). Germline trimming cut 4 bases from V and 4 bases from J; bases unmatched to any gene: 9. The CDR3 is CASSSGGNVGETQYF. The CDR3 DNA sequence: TGTGCCAGCAGCTCAGGGGGAAACGTTGGAGAGACCCAGTACTTC.

This clone has a handful of counts. Other DNA sequences from this sample encode an identical CDR3 as well. This chain links TRBV5-6 with TRBJ1-1; the match to TRBD1 covers 9 bases. Germline CDR1 reads SGHDT; CDR2 reads YYEEEE. The junction had 1 base not matched to a gene; V was cut back by 3 bases and J by 1 base. The CDR3 consists of 14 residues. CDR3 protein: CASSWDRANTEAFF. The CDR3 region has the DNA TGTGCCAGCAGCTGGGACAGGGCGAACACTGAAGCTTTCTTT.

The gene calls are TRBV5-4 and TRBJ1-3, with a weak D call TRBD1 (5 bases). Between the trimmed V and J ends, which lost 4 bases and 4 bases, there was a span of 12 bases. The CDR3 extends over 14 amino acids. The V gene's germline CDR1 is SGHNT and CDR2 YYREEE (reference sequence). The CDR3 sequence is CASSQEKGGNTIYF. CDR3 in DNA: TGTGCCAGCAGCCAAGAAAAGGGGGGAAACACCATATATTTT.

The rearrangement links TRBV6-5 to TRBJ1-2; TRBD1 is a possible D gene (6 bases). The CDR3 is 14 residues long. The ends were cut back, 2 bases at V and 7 bases at J, with 14 bases in the middle. CDR1 MNHEY and CDR2 SVGAGI come from the germline V gene. The DNA for the CDR3 is TGTGCCAGCAGTTACCCACAGGGACCCATTGGCTACACCTTC. This gives the protein CASSYPQGPIGYTF.

The CDR3 DNA sequence: TGTGCCAGCAGCTCCCAGACCCAGTACTTC. It encodes CASSSQTQYF. V gene TRBV6-4 combines with J gene TRBJ2-5; no clear D gene. The CDR3 extends over 10 amino acids. Germline V gene lookup returns CDR1 MRHNA and CDR2 SNTAGT. Trimming removed 6 bases from V and 6 bases from J, with 5 bases in between.